The 10 T cell receptor beta chains below all came from one sample that was sequenced in a study of T-cell memory formation after mild COVID-19. TCRdb re-derived calls from the 5' RACE reads in MiXCR, one entry per CDR3 protein. Of approximately 54,000 distinct CDR3 sequences in the sample, roughly 12% were seen once. The sample consisted of PBMCs or a T cell subset sorted from them (not recorded which). The receptors come from a man aged 18 to 29 who had mild COVID-19 (a few samples of this study predate the infection). Cell type and time point are not known.

The chain couples TRBV12-3 or TRBV12-4 to TRBJ2-7; D is unclear. V was clipped by 3 bases and J by 9 bases, with 12 bases between them. The CDR3 contains 12 residues. CDR3 residues: CASSFDGQSQYV. The CDR3 DNA is TGTGCCAGCAGTTTTGATGGGCAATCGCAGTACGTC.

This clonotype was seen more than once but under ten times. The CDR3 reads CSALGSEQYF. DNA for the CDR3: TGCAGTGCTTTGGGGTCCGAGCAGTACTTC. The rearrangement uses TRBV20-1 and TRBJ2-7; no clear D. This CDR3 region has 10 residues. The V gene lost 5 bases and the J gene lost 6 bases, with 8 bases spanning the gap. Germline V gene sequence: CDR1 DFQATT, CDR2 SNEGSKA (reference sequence).

The chain carries TRBV18 and TRBJ1-2, with D possibly being TRBD1 (5 bases). This CDR3 spans 12 amino acids. Germline V gene lookup returns CDR1 KGHSH and CDR2 LQKENI. The V and J ends lost 6 bases and 12 bases respectively, with 17 bases between them. CDR3 nucleotide sequence: TGTGCCAGCTCGGAAACTACGGGGGAGCACACCTTC. The encoded protein is CASSETTGEHTF.

This chain joins TRBV7-2 and TRBJ2-3; D assignment may be TRBD1 or TRBD2 (6 bases each). V was trimmed by 5 bases and J by 2 bases, leaving 14 bases between them. CDR1 SGHTA and CDR2 FQGNSA come from the germline V gene. The length of the CDR3 is 15 residues. The CDR3 loop reads CASSVYRGPTDTQYF. CDR3 bases: TGTGCCAGCAGCGTTTACCGGGGGCCCACAGATACGCAGTATTTT. Filled out from reference TRBV7-2 and TRBJ2-3, the complete variable domain reads GAGVSQSPSNKVTEKGKDVELRCDPISGHTALYWYRQSLGQGLEFLIYFQGNSAPDKSGLPSDRFSAERTGGSVSTLTIQRTQQEDSAVYLCASSVYRGPTDTQYFGPGTRLTVL.

In its sample, this clonotype is large. The V call is TRBV7-6, the J call TRBJ2-1; D not resolved. CDR1 SGHVS and CDR2 FNYEAQ come from the germline V gene. The CDR3 is 11 residues long. Trimming removed 5 bases at V and 8 bases at J, with 7 bases between. CDR3: CASSPGYEQFF. The CDR3 coding sequence is TGTGCCAGCAGCCCTGGGTATGAGCAGTTCTTC.

This clonotype was seen a handful of times. The chain joins TRBV19 to TRBJ1-1, with 7 nucleotides matching TRBD1. The CDR3 is 14 amino acids. Losses at the gene ends were 7 bases for V and 3 bases for J; bases not matched to a gene: 8. Germline V gene lookup returns CDR1 LNHDA and CDR2 SQIVND (reference sequence). The CDR3 DNA follows: TGTGCCAGTATACCGACAGGGCGGGACACTGAAGCTTTCTTT. Translation gives CASIPTGRDTEAFF.

The chain carries TRBV7-2 and TRBJ1-5; D is unresolved. With 5 bases removed from V and 3 bases from J, the gap between germline ends came to 14 bases. CDR1 is SGHTA, CDR2 FQGNSA, per germline. CDR3 length: 15 amino acids. CDR3 protein: CASSPLGHFNQPQHF. DNA for the CDR3: TGTGCCAGCAGCCCCCTCGGCCATTTCAATCAGCCCCAGCATTTT.

The genes are TRBV5-3 and TRBJ2-7; D unclear. TRBV5-3 is designated an ORF whose function remains uncertain. Trimming took off 4 bases at V and 1 base at J, with 15 bases between the two ends. This CDR3 comprises 15 residues. CDR3 amino acids: CARSPRPSKSYEQYV. In nucleotides, the CDR3 is TGTGCCAGAAGCCCCCGGCCCTCTAAATCCTACGAGCAGTACGTC.

The rearrangement links TRBV6-5 to TRBJ1-2; D is ambiguous. Looked up from germline, CDR1 is MNHEY and CDR2 is SVGAGI. The V end was cut by 0 bases, the J end by 6 bases, with 14 bases between. There are 15 residues in the CDR3. The CDR3 sequence: CASSYSIGLGDGYTF. The DNA for the CDR3 is TGTGCCAGCAGTTACTCAATAGGATTAGGAGATGGCTACACCTTC.

The V and J genes are TRBV23-1 and TRBJ1-1; tentatively, D is TRBD1 (5 bases). TRBV23-1 is an open reading frame whose function is uncertain. This CDR3 spans 13 amino acids. With 6 bases removed from V and 1 base from J, the gap between germline ends came to 9 bases. In nucleotides, the CDR3 is TGCGCCAGCAGGCAGGGCCGGAACACTGAAGCTTTCTTT. Its protein product is CASRQGRNTEAFF.